Listed below are T cell receptor beta chains from one sample, sequenced in a study of cytomegalovirus exposure and HLA in healthy donors. The protocol was immunoSEQ multiplex PCR, while the TCRdb copy is restricted to in-frame clones and leaves out a portion. The table has 90,000 to 150,000 clones, around 84% seen once. Material for sequencing was PBMCs. These receptors were taken from a woman in her twenties or thirties in good health and CMV-seropositive. Each CDR3 is given with its conserved first and last residue. The D gene is left open where the match is weak. Clone size is stated in some rows and not others, as once, few, many or a class when expanded.

v_gene,d_gene,j_gene,abundance,CDR3aa,CDR3nt
TRBV5-6,NA,TRBJ2-1,NA,CASSLVGGGEQFF,TGTGCCAGCAGCTTGGTAGGGGGAGGGGAGCAGTTCTTC
TRBV5-1,NA,TRBJ2-3,few,CASRRASREDTQYF,TGCGCCAGCAGGCGGGCCTCCCGGGAGGATACGCAGTATTTT
TRBV10-3,NA,TRBJ2-3,NA,CAISENRAGDTQYF,TGTGCCATCAGTGAGAACAGGGCCGGAGATACGCAGTATTTT
TRBV10-3,TRBD1,TRBJ2-5,NA,CAIRTGVQGETQYF,TGTGCCATCAGGACAGGGGTCCAGGGGGAGACCCAGTACTTC
TRBV7-2,NA,TRBJ1-6,few,CASSHGENSPLHF,TGTGCCAGCAGCCACGGGGAGAATTCACCCCTCCACTTT
TRBV5-1,NA,TRBJ2-5,NA,CASTAGMEETQYF,TGCGCCAGCACGGCAGGGATGGAAGAGACCCAGTACTTC
TRBV2,NA,TRBJ2-5,few,CATARDNQETQYF,TGTGCCACCGCCCGGGACAACCAAGAGACCCAGTACTTC
TRBV6-6,NA,TRBJ2-1,NA,CASSYKGHNEQFF,TGTGCCAGCAGTTACAAGGGGCACAATGAGCAGTTCTTC
TRBV5-1,TRBD1,TRBJ2-5,NA,CASSPGTARETQYF,TGCGCCAGCAGCCCTGGGACAGCGCGGGAGACCCAGTACTTC
TRBV7-9,TRBD1,TRBJ1-6,NA,CASSLRIRTGVSSPLHF,TGTGCCAGCAGCTTAAGAATTCGGACAGGGGTATCCTCACCCCTCCACTTT
TRBV7-9,TRBD1,TRBJ1-2,NA,CASSSTGGLPDGYTF,TGTGCCAGCAGCTCGACAGGGGGCCTCCCAGATGGCTACACCTTC
TRBV30,TRBD1,TRBJ2-5,NA,CARDDRGETQYF,TGTGCCCGCGATGACAGGGGAGAGACCCAGTACTTC
TRBV5-1,TRBD1,TRBJ2-7,many,CASTPGGTGAYEQYF,TGCGCCAGCACCCCGGGGGGGACAGGGGCCTACGAGCAGTACTTC
TRBV29-1,TRBD1,TRBJ1-2,once,CSVGTGTERGYTF,TGCAGCGTCGGAACCGGGACAGAACGGGGCTACACCTTC
TRBV27,TRBD2,TRBJ2-3,NA,CASRPLTVGTSGGDTQYF,TGTGCCAGCAGGCCACTAACCGTGGGGACTAGCGGGGGGGATACGCAGTATTTT
TRBV6-1,NA,TRBJ1-2,NA,CASSPGGLHGSYTF,TGTGCCAGCAGCCCGGGGGGACTCCATGGGAGCTACACCTTC
TRBV7-9,TRBD1,TRBJ2-5,NA,CASSPDRPRETQYF,TGTGCCAGCAGCCCGGACAGGCCTCGGGAGACCCAGTACTTC
TRBV27,TRBD1,TRBJ2-1,NA,CASSTGTASFF,TGTGCCAGCAGTACCGGGACAGCCTCGTTCTTC
TRBV2,TRBD1,TRBJ1-4,NA,CASSRDRGPSNEKLFF,TGTGCCAGCAGTAGGGACAGGGGGCCGAGTAATGAAAAACTGTTTTTT
TRBV6-6,NA,TRBJ1-6,NA,CASSYAHHLNSPLHF,TGTGCCAGCAGTTACGCACACCACCTTAATTCACCCCTCCACTTT
TRBV28,NA,TRBJ2-5,NA,CASSRGGALMTQYF,TGTGCCAGCAGTCGAGGAGGGGCGCTCATGACCCAGTACTTC
TRBV28,NA,TRBJ2-7,NA,CASRPGHKYEQYF,TGTGCCAGCAGACCGGGACACAAATACGAGCAGTACTTC
TRBV6-1,NA,TRBJ1-1,NA,CASSGRARTEAFF,TGTGCCAGCAGTGGCAGGGCGCGTACTGAAGCTTTCTTT
TRBV18,TRBD2,TRBJ2-7,NA,CASSPLAGGYEQYF,TGTGCCAGCTCACCCCTAGCGGGGGGCTACGAGCAGTACTTC
TRBV20-1,NA,TRBJ1-2,NA,CSPWGWDGYTF,TGCAGTCCGTGGGGCTGGGATGGCTACACCTTC
TRBV21-1,NA,TRBJ2-1,once,CASSPGRDEQFF,TGTGCCAGCAGCCCCGGGCGGGATGAGCAGTTCTTC
TRBV15,NA,TRBJ2-3,NA,CATSSVSSTDTQYF,TGTGCCACCAGCAGTGTTTCTAGCACAGATACGCAGTATTTT
TRBV5-1,TRBD2,TRBJ2-7,NA,CASSRTSGGASYEQYF,TGCGCCAGCAGCCGGACTAGCGGGGGGGCCTCCTACGAGCAGTACTTC
TRBV29-1,NA,TRBJ2-1,NA,CSVVRTAGTYNEQFF,TGCAGCGTTGTGCGCACGGCGGGGACCTACAATGAGCAGTTCTTC
TRBV6-1,NA,TRBJ1-4,NA,CASSLSQDEKLFF,TGTGCCAGCAGTCTCAGTCAGGATGAAAAACTGTTTTTT
TRBV7-9,NA,TRBJ2-1,NA,CASTLGAAEQFF,TGTGCCAGCACCTTGGGGGCGGCGGAGCAGTTCTTC
TRBV6-1,NA,TRBJ1-6,NA,CASSLNVIGSPLHF,TGTGCCAGCAGCTTAAACGTAATCGGTTCACCCCTCCACTTT
TRBV2,NA,TRBJ1-2,NA,CASTPYQGYGYTF,TGTGCCAGCACCCCGTACCAGGGCTATGGCTACACCTTC
TRBV9,NA,TRBJ2-2,NA,CASSVATLNTGELFF,TGTGCCAGCAGCGTAGCTACCCTTAACACCGGGGAGCTGTTTTTT
TRBV11-1,NA,TRBJ2-7,NA,CASSSRQAPYEQYF,TGTGCCAGCAGCTCGAGACAGGCCCCCTACGAGCAGTACTTC
TRBV4-1,NA,TRBJ2-2,NA,CASSQDLVRGYTGELFF,TGCGCCAGCAGCCAAGATTTAGTTCGGGGGTACACCGGGGAGCTGTTTTTT
TRBV9,TRBD2,TRBJ2-1,NA,CASSPLSGSGGAVNEQFF,TGTGCCAGCAGCCCCCTTAGTGGCAGCGGGGGGGCCGTAAATGAGCAGTTCTTC
TRBV5-1,NA,TRBJ1-1,NA,CASSLPSMNTEAFF,TGCGCCAGCAGCTTGCCATCTATGAACACTGAAGCTTTCTTT
TRBV2,TRBD1,TRBJ1-6,NA,CASSVRTGNNSPLHF,TGTGCCAGCAGTGTGCGGACAGGGAATAATTCACCCCTCCACTTT
TRBV5-1,NA,TRBJ2-6,once,CASTGARGSGANVLTF,TGCGCCAGCACGGGCGCCCGGGGTTCTGGGGCCAACGTCCTGACTTTC
TRBV19,TRBD1,TRBJ2-4,NA,CASSRDSLAKNIQYF,TGTGCCAGTAGTAGGGACAGCCTAGCCAAAAACATTCAGTACTTC
TRBV29-1,NA,TRBJ1-1,NA,CSVDVQGPHMNTEAFF,TGCAGCGTTGATGTCCAGGGGCCACACATGAACACTGAAGCTTTCTTT
TRBV4-2,TRBD1,TRBJ2-7,NA,CASSPEGQGTNIAYEQYF,TGTGCCAGCAGCCCGGAAGGACAGGGGACGAATATTGCGTACGAGCAGTACTTC
TRBV29-1,NA,TRBJ2-4,NA,CSVRMTGAKNIQYF,TGCAGCGTCCGCATGACTGGAGCCAAAAACATTCAGTACTTC
TRBV4-3,NA,TRBJ1-1,NA,CASSRTQDTEAFF,TGCGCCAGCAGTCGTACTCAGGACACTGAAGCTTTCTTT
TRBV10-2,TRBD1,TRBJ2-1,NA,CASIEGAQWGNEQFF,TGCGCCAGCATCGAGGGGGCCCAATGGGGGAATGAGCAGTTCTTC
TRBV7-8,NA,TRBJ2-7,NA,CASSLGPQQYF,TGTGCCAGCAGCTTAGGGCCCCAGCAGTACTTC
TRBV4-3,TRBD1,TRBJ1-4,few,CASSQGPTGGDQKLFF,TGCGCCAGCAGCCAAGGTCCGACAGGGGGCGATCAAAAACTGTTTTTT
TRBV12-5,TRBD2,TRBJ2-3,NA,CASGTGTSGATDTQYF,TGTGCTAGTGGTACCGGGACTAGCGGAGCCACAGATACGCAGTATTTT
TRBV6-1,NA,TRBJ1-1,NA,CASSGRGWKAFF,TGTGCCAGCAGCGGCAGGGGATGGAAAGCTTTCTTT